This section outlines one T cell receptor (beta chain) sequence together with its context. Its antigen is not identified. This sample is part of a study of beta chain features in type 1 diabetes. Whole-study context: Patient and healthy donor groups were alike in age, gender and cell yields.

Expressed TCRB transcripts got sequenced, as all isolated RNA was reverse transcribed. Sequencing was performed with immunoSEQ multiplex PCR; in TCRdb, only in-frame clones are kept and a portion is missing. The sample holds roughly 230,000 clones, roughly 10% seen once. One heparinised blood draw, averaging roughly 0.12 L, came from each donor. Naive, central memory, regulatory and stem cell-like memory cells within the CD4+ compartment were sorted using CD45RO/CCR7/CD25/CD127/CD95/CD27. The study, taken as a whole, reports: A moderate, significant TCRB CDR3 shortening appeared in type 1 diabetes across four CD4+ subsets. More deletions and fewer insertions at VDJ junctions were seen in type 1 diabetes patients.

V shed 1 base and J 7 bases; nucleotides not matched to a gene: 5. The CDR3 has 15 residues. CDR1 LGHNT and CDR2 FRNRAP come from the germline V gene. The sequencing input was naive CD4+ T cells from blood. This TCR was sampled from a man aged 25-40 years with type 1 diabetes. V and J are TRBV12-5 and TRBJ1-5; 9 nucleotides align to TRBD1. DNA for the CDR3: TGTGCTAGTGGTTTGGGGGGACAGGGTGGCCAGCCCCAGCATTTT. As protein: CASGLGGQGGQPQHF.